This TCR beta chain was sequenced during a study of shared clonotypes between healthy human individuals. Whole-study findings and limits: Compared with memory subsets, naive subsets generally had larger estimated richness.

In regard to this clone: Its antigen is currently unknown.

Every subset's genomic DNA went evenly onto several immunoSEQ plates. Assay: immunoSEQ multiplex PCR; the TCRdb copy retains only in-frame clones and omits some. The table has approximately 2,000,000 clones, around 92% seen once; the top ten hold approximately 0.4%. Germline assignment: CDR1 SNHLY and CDR2 FYNNEI. Trimming shortened V by 1 base and J by 9 bases, and 12 bases separated the two germline ends. This CDR3 has 13 amino acids. The receptor comes from a man between 18 and 35 years old in good health. Some clones in this sample may be carry-over from other donors' samples. The sequenced material came from naive CD4+ T cells from PBMCs. The subset: CD45RA+ positively selected. The chain combines TRBV2 with TRBJ1-1; D gene ambiguous. The CDR3 DNA reads as TGTGCCAGCAGTGAAGAGAGGGTAGGCAAAGCTTTCTTT. Its translation is CASSEERVGKAFF.